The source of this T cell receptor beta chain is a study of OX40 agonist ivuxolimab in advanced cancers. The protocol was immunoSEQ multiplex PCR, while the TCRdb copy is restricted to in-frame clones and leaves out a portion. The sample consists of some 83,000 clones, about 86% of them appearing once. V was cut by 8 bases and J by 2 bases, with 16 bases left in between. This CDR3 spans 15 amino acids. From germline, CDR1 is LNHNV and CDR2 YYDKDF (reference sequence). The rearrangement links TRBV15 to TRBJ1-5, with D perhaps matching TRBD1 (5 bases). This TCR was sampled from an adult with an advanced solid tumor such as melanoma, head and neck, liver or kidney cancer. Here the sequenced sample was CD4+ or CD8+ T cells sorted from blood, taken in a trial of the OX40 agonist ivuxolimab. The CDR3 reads CATQPGRPGNQPQHF. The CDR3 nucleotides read TGTGCCACCCAACCGGGACGTCCGGGCAATCAGCCCCAGCATTTT.